A selection of T cell receptor beta chains follows, all from one sample in a study of identical twins. TCRdb reprocessed the 5' RACE reads via MiXCR and lists one record per CDR3 protein. The sample records around 250,000 distinct CDR3 sequences, about 8% being singletons. The same data also went into a second study, on yellow fever vaccine responses in identical twins.

Specimen: CD8+ T cells sorted from blood. The receptors shown here come from a woman aged 18-29 years in good health. CDR3s include the opening cysteine and the closing phenylalanine or tryptophan. D genes are given only for firm matches. Some rows mark clone size as missing; the rest say once, few, many or name a class of expanded clone.

V gene: TRBV7-8
D gene: TRBD1
clone size: .
J gene: TRBJ2-7
CDR3 DNA: TGTGCCAGCAGCAATACCGGGACAGGGGTCCGCGAGCAGTACTTC
CDR3 protein: CASSNTGTGVREQYF

V gene: TRBV20-1
D gene: .
clone size: .
J gene: TRBJ2-2
CDR3 DNA: TGCAGTGCTAGACAACCCCGCGGGGGGGAGCTGTTTTTT
CDR3 protein: CSARQPRGGELFF

V gene: TRBV28
D gene: TRBD1
clone size: .
J gene: TRBJ2-3
CDR3 DNA: TGTGCCAGCAGTCCACTCTACGACAGGGGAGATACGCAGTATTTT
CDR3 protein: CASSPLYDRGDTQYF

V gene: TRBV6-2/TRBV6-3
D gene: .
clone size: many
J gene: TRBJ2-7
CDR3 DNA: TGTGCCAGCAGTTACACAAGCGACGAGCAGTACTTC
CDR3 protein: CASSYTSDEQYF

V gene: TRBV6-4
D gene: .
clone size: few
J gene: TRBJ2-2
CDR3 DNA: TGTGCCAGCAGTGAGAAGGGGGGCCAGGGACACGGGGAGCTGTTTTTT
CDR3 protein: CASSEKGGQGHGELFF

V gene: TRBV12-3/TRBV12-4
D gene: TRBD2
clone size: few
J gene: TRBJ2-2
CDR3 DNA: TGTGCCAGCAGTTTAAAACTAGCGGACGGGGAGCTGTTTTTT
CDR3 protein: CASSLKLADGELFF

V gene: TRBV2
D gene: TRBD1
clone size: .
J gene: TRBJ1-2
CDR3 DNA: TGTGCCAGCAGCGTGGACAGGGCCACCTTC
CDR3 protein: CASSVDRATF

V gene: TRBV28
D gene: TRBD2
clone size: few
J gene: TRBJ2-5
CDR3 DNA: TGTGCCAGCAGTTTACTAGCGGGAGGAGGCGAGACCCAGTACTTC
CDR3 protein: CASSLLAGGGETQYF

V gene: TRBV4-3
D gene: .
clone size: few
J gene: TRBJ2-7
CDR3 DNA: TGCGCCAGCAGCCAAGACAGAGAGACCCCTGAAGAGCAGTACTTC
CDR3 protein: CASSQDRETPEEQYF

V gene: TRBV7-9
D gene: .
clone size: many
J gene: TRBJ2-7
CDR3 DNA: TGTGCCAGCAGCACAGGTAACTCCTACGAGCAGTACTTC
CDR3 protein: CASSTGNSYEQYF

V gene: TRBV9
D gene: TRBD1
clone size: .
J gene: TRBJ1-6
CDR3 DNA: TGTGCCAGCAGCGAAGTGACAGGGAGGTCACCCCTCCACTTT
CDR3 protein: CASSEVTGRSPLHF

V gene: TRBV29-1
D gene: .
clone size: .
J gene: TRBJ2-7
CDR3 DNA: TGCAGCGTCCCGGGTGAAGGGCACTCCTACGAGCAGTACTTC
CDR3 protein: CSVPGEGHSYEQYF

V gene: TRBV6-5
D gene: .
clone size: .
J gene: TRBJ1-4
CDR3 DNA: TGTGCCAGCAGTTACTCGACGGGGAATGAAAAACTGTTTTTT
CDR3 protein: CASSYSTGNEKLFF

V gene: TRBV7-3
D gene: TRBD2
clone size: .
J gene: TRBJ2-5
CDR3 DNA: TGTGCCAGCAGCTTAATCGGGGGGGGAGAGACCCAGTACTTC
CDR3 protein: CASSLIGGGETQYF

V gene: TRBV15
D gene: .
clone size: many
J gene: TRBJ2-3
CDR3 DNA: TGTGCCACCAGCAGAGTACAGGCTTCTTCCCCGCAGTATTTT
CDR3 protein: CATSRVQASSPQYF

V gene: TRBV10-3
D gene: TRBD2
clone size: many
J gene: TRBJ2-3
CDR3 DNA: TGTGCCATCAGTGAGCTAGCGGATACTAGCACAGATACGCAGTATTTT
CDR3 protein: CAISELADTSTDTQYF

V gene: TRBV7-6
D gene: TRBD2
clone size: few
J gene: TRBJ2-1
CDR3 DNA: TGTGCCAGCAGCCATAGGACTAGCGGGAGTGATGAGCAGTTCTTC
CDR3 protein: CASSHRTSGSDEQFF

V gene: TRBV18
D gene: .
clone size: .
J gene: TRBJ1-1
CDR3 DNA: TGTGCCAGCTCACCAGCCGAACCAGGGAACACTGAAGCTTTCTTT
CDR3 protein: CASSPAEPGNTEAFF

V gene: TRBV4-3
D gene: TRBD2
clone size: few
J gene: TRBJ2-7
CDR3 DNA: TGCGCCAGCAGCCAAGGACGGACTAGCGGGTTCTACGAGCAGTACTTC
CDR3 protein: CASSQGRTSGFYEQYF

V gene: TRBV18
D gene: .
clone size: many
J gene: TRBJ2-2
CDR3 DNA: TGTGCCAGCTCACCTACAACAGACAGTAACACCGGGGAGCTGTTTTTT
CDR3 protein: CASSPTTDSNTGELFF

V gene: TRBV7-2
D gene: .
clone size: few
J gene: TRBJ2-3
CDR3 DNA: TGTGCCAGCAGCTTAGGCCAGCGAACTCCGACAGATACGCAGTATTTT
CDR3 protein: CASSLGQRTPTDTQYF

V gene: TRBV4-3
D gene: TRBD2
clone size: .
J gene: TRBJ2-2
CDR3 DNA: TGCGCCAGCAGCCAAGATCCCACTAGCGGAAACACCGGGGAGCTGTTTTTT
CDR3 protein: CASSQDPTSGNTGELFF

V gene: TRBV4-3
D gene: .
clone size: .
J gene: TRBJ2-2
CDR3 DNA: TGCGCCAGCAGCCAAGAGCCTCGCGGGGAGCTGTTTTTT
CDR3 protein: CASSQEPRGELFF

V gene: TRBV4-1
D gene: .
clone size: .
J gene: TRBJ1-2
CDR3 DNA: TGCGCCAGCAGAGAGACTCAAACTACTAACTATGGCTACACCTTC
CDR3 protein: CASRETQTTNYGYTF

V gene: TRBV6-2/TRBV6-3
D gene: .
clone size: few
J gene: TRBJ2-7
CDR3 DNA: TGTGCCAGCAGTTACCCCGAGAATTACGAGCAGTACTTC
CDR3 protein: CASSYPENYEQYF

V gene: TRBV4-3
D gene: TRBD1
clone size: many
J gene: TRBJ1-5
CDR3 DNA: TGCGCCAGCAGCCAGGACAGGGTGGACGGTCAGCCCCAGCATTTT
CDR3 protein: CASSQDRVDGQPQHF

V gene: TRBV6-1
D gene: .
clone size: few
J gene: TRBJ2-7
CDR3 DNA: TGTGCCAGCAGACAGGTCTACGAGCAGTACTTC
CDR3 protein: CASRQVYEQYF

V gene: TRBV7-9
D gene: .
clone size: .
J gene: TRBJ1-1
CDR3 DNA: TGTGCCAGCGCCTCGGGCACTGAAGCTTTCTTT
CDR3 protein: CASASGTEAFF

V gene: TRBV4-3
D gene: TRBD1
clone size: .
J gene: TRBJ2-7
CDR3 DNA: TGCGCCAGCAGCCACGTGGCCGGGACAGGGGCGGACGAGCAGTACTTC
CDR3 protein: CASSHVAGTGADEQYF

V gene: TRBV7-9
D gene: TRBD2
clone size: many
J gene: TRBJ2-5
CDR3 DNA: TGTGCCAGCAGCCCGCGAACTAGCGCTCAAGAGACCCAGTACTTC
CDR3 protein: CASSPRTSAQETQYF

V gene: TRBV4-1
D gene: .
clone size: many
J gene: TRBJ2-1
CDR3 DNA: TGCGCCAGCAGCCCGGACGTGAGCTCCTACAATGAGCAGTTCTTC
CDR3 protein: CASSPDVSSYNEQFF

V gene: TRBV29-1
D gene: .
clone size: .
J gene: TRBJ2-3
CDR3 DNA: TGCAGCGTCCCGGGTGCTGTCGCAGATACGCAGTATTTT
CDR3 protein: CSVPGAVADTQYF

V gene: TRBV15
D gene: .
clone size: few
J gene: TRBJ1-1
CDR3 DNA: TGTGCCACCAGCAGAGACTCCGGGACATACAACACTGAAGCTTTCTTT
CDR3 protein: CATSRDSGTYNTEAFF